The clone carrying this T cell receptor (beta chain) was observed a handful of times. Its target is unknown. This sample stems from a study of CD8 T cells in ankylosing spondylitis. Quantitative barcoded 5'-RACE was used to prepare TCR beta libraries. TCRdb re-analysed the 5' RACE reads in MiXCR, keeping a single row per CDR3 protein. The data hold over 700,000 distinct CDR3 sequences, with around 20% observed a single time. Trimming took off 6 bases at V and 2 bases at J, with 14 bases between the two ends. The CDR3 totals 15 residues. Whole-study results and caveats: Relatively rare in peripheral blood, disease-linked clones were also CD8+. The study identified a TCR beta motif of several highly homologous variants that appeared characteristic of ankylosing spondylitis blood.

V gene TRBV12-3 or TRBV12-4 combines with J gene TRBJ2-4, with D unresolved. Sequencing was carried out using blood, either unsorted or a sorted T cell fraction (not recorded which). The receptor comes from a male donor with ankylosing spondylitis. In DNA form, the CDR3 reads TGTGCCAGCAGCCCCCATGGACCCACCAAAAACATTCAGTACTTC. Protein: CASSPHGPTKNIQYF.